The 15 T cell receptor beta chains in this list originate from one sample, sequenced in a study of lymphopenia after photon versus proton radiotherapy. Assay: immunoSEQ multiplex PCR; the TCRdb copy retains only in-frame clones and omits some. Of some 29,000 clones in the sample, around 81% were seen once. The sample consisted of peripheral blood, taken from a patient treated with photon-based radiotherapy. These receptors originate from a man aged 50-59 years with gastric cancer.

The chain recombines TRBV9 with TRBJ2-5; D might be TRBD2 (6 bases). The CDR3 sequence is 14 residues long. The germline gives CDR1 SGDLS, CDR2 YYNGEE. The V end was cut by 4 bases, the J end by 5 bases, with 15 bases between. DNA for the CDR3: TGTGCCAGCAGCACCCGAGGAGGGCAGGAGACCCAGTACTTC. Amino acid sequence: CASSTRGGQETQYF.

Note on this clone: Additional DNA sequences in this sample encode the identical CDR3. The CDR3 protein is CASSYSGAYEQYF. For the CDR3, the DNA is TGTGCCAGCAGTTACTCAGGGGCCTACGAGCAGTACTTC. The rearrangement joins TRBV6-6 to TRBJ2-7; a possible D gene is TRBD1 (5 bases). The length of the CDR3 is 13 residues. The germline V and J ends were trimmed by 0 bases and 2 bases, with 5 bases remaining between them. The germline V gene encodes CDR1 MNHNY and CDR2 SVGAGI (reference sequence).

This clone was recorded once. V gene TRBV30 combines with J gene TRBJ1-3; 10 bases match TRBD1. The germline gives CDR1 GTSNPN, CDR2 SVGIG (reference sequence). Trimming cost V 1 base and J 1 base; bases outside gene matches: 1. This CDR3 has 15 amino acids. In DNA, the CDR3 is TGTGCCTGGAGTGGGGACAGGGGATCTGGAAACACCATATATTTT. Translation gives CAWSGDRGSGNTIYF.

The rearrangement links TRBV7-9 to TRBJ2-3, with D possibly called TRBD1 or TRBD2 (5 bases each). Germline V gives CDR1 SEHNR, CDR2 FQNEAQ (reference sequence). Between the trimmed V and J ends, which lost 8 bases and 1 base, there was a span of 10 bases. CDR3 length: 13 residues. This chain's CDR3 is CASERGGTDTQYF. The CDR3 DNA reads as TGTGCCAGCGAGAGGGGTGGCACAGATACGCAGTATTTT.

This rearrangement joins TRBV30 to TRBJ1-1, with D uncertain. Germline-derived CDR1 and CDR2 are GTSNPN and SVGIG (reference sequence). The CDR3 is 12 residues long. V lost 1 base, J lost 1 base, and 4 bases lay in between. CDR3 loop: CAWSAKNTEAFF. In DNA form, the CDR3 reads TGTGCCTGGAGTGCGAAGAACACTGAAGCTTTCTTT.

The gene calls are TRBV23-1 and TRBJ2-2; D is possibly TRBD1 (5 bases). TRBV23-1 is annotated as an ORF whose role is uncertain. The CDR3 totals 13 residues. V dropped 6 bases and J dropped 6 bases, with 11 bases sitting between them. In DNA, the CDR3 is TGCGCCAGCAGACAGGAGACACCCGGGGAGCTGTTTTTT. Its protein product is CASRQETPGELFF.

Only one count was recorded for this clone. The chain uses TRBV2 and TRBJ2-5; D might be TRBD1 (6 bases). The V gene's germline CDR1 is SNHLY and CDR2 FYNNEI. The V end lost 5 bases, the J end lost 1 base, and 11 bases lay between the germline ends. The CDR3 consists of 14 residues. The CDR3, as DNA: TGTGCCAGCAGTAAAGGACAGATCCAAGAGACCCAGTACTTC. It specifies CASSKGQIQETQYF.

The chain couples TRBV5-4 to TRBJ2-2, with 8 bases aligning to TRBD1. The germline gives CDR1 SGHNT, CDR2 YYREEE (reference sequence). After removal of 4 bases from V and 5 bases from J, the junction contained 7 bases not matched to a gene. This CDR3 is built from 15 residues. CDR3 in DNA: TGTGCCAGCAGCGGACGGACAGGGAGAACCGGGGAGCTGTTTTTT. Encoded protein: CASSGRTGRTGELFF.

The V call is TRBV4-1, the J call TRBJ2-2; 15 bases map to TRBD2. Germline loops: CDR1 MGHRA, CDR2 YSYEKL. This CDR3 has 18 residues. Unmatched junction bases numbered 4, after V lost 0 bases and J lost 5 bases. CDR3 DNA sequence: TGCGCCAGCAGCCAAGATCCGGGACTAGCGGGGGGAACCGGGGAGCTGTTTTTT. Translating gives CASSQDPGLAGGTGELFF.

The chain employs TRBV10-3 and TRBJ1-5; D remains unclear. V was trimmed by 8 bases and J by 2 bases, leaving 7 bases between them. This CDR3 has 12 residues. CDR1 is ENHRY and CDR2 is SYGVKD in the germline V gene. In nucleotides, the CDR3 is TGTGCCATCGGTACGGGCAATCAGCCCCAGCATTTT. Encoded protein: CAIGTGNQPQHF.

The rearrangement uses TRBV14 and TRBJ2-1, with D perhaps matching TRBD2 (6 bases). The ends were cut back, 0 bases at V and 9 bases at J, with 9 bases in the middle. This CDR3 has 13 amino acids. Germline loops: CDR1 SGHDN, CDR2 FVKESK. This chain's CDR3 is CASSQDMGGEQFF. DNA for the CDR3: TGTGCCAGCAGCCAAGATATGGGGGGTGAGCAGTTCTTC.

The chain recombines TRBV27 with TRBJ2-3, with D perhaps matching TRBD1 (6 bases). With 6 bases removed from V and 2 bases from J, the gap between germline ends came to 12 bases. The germline V gene encodes CDR1 MNHEY and CDR2 SMNVEV (reference sequence). The CDR3 spans 14 residues. The CDR3, as DNA: TGTGCCAGCAGGGATGGACAGTTCACAGATACGCAGTATTTT. Residues: CASRDGQFTDTQYF.

The CDR3 bases are TGTGCCACCAGCAGGACCCAACGCCTAAATCAGCCCCAGCATTTT. Its translation: CATSRTQRLNQPQHF. The rearrangement joins TRBV15 to TRBJ1-5; no definite D call. The V end was cut by 3 bases, the J end by 4 bases, with 13 bases between. Looked up from germline, CDR1 is LNHNV and CDR2 is YYDKDF (reference sequence). The CDR3 is 15 residues long.

The rearrangement uses TRBV5-6 and TRBJ1-1, with D maybe TRBD1 (6 bases). CDR1 is SGHDT, CDR2 YYEEEE, per germline. Deletions cut 5 bases from V and 1 base from J, with 12 bases between. The CDR3 totals 14 residues. The CDR3 DNA follows: TGTGCCAGCAGGACGGGGGGGCCGAACACTGAAGCTTTCTTT. Protein: CASRTGGPNTEAFF.

The CDR3: CAWRWGRGRNTIYF. The CDR3 bases are TGTGCCTGGAGATGGGGCAGGGGCAGAAACACCATATATTTT. The chain has TRBV30 and TRBJ1-3, with D possibly being TRBD1 (6 bases). CDR3 length: 14 residues. CDR1 is GTSNPN, CDR2 SVGIG, per germline (reference sequence). V was trimmed by 3 bases and J by 5 bases, leaving 14 bases between them.